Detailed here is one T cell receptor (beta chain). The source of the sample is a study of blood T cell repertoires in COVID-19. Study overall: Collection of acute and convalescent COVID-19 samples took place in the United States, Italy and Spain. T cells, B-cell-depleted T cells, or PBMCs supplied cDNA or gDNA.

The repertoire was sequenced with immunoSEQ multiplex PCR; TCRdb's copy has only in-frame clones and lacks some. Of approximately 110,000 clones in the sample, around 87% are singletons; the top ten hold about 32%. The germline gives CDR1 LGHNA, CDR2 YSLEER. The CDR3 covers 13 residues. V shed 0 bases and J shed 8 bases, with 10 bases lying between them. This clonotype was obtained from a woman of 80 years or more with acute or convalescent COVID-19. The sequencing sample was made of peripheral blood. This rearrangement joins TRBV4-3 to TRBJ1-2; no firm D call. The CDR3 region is CASSQDGEGGYTF. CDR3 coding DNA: TGCGCCAGCAGCCAAGATGGGGAGGGCGGCTACACCTTC.